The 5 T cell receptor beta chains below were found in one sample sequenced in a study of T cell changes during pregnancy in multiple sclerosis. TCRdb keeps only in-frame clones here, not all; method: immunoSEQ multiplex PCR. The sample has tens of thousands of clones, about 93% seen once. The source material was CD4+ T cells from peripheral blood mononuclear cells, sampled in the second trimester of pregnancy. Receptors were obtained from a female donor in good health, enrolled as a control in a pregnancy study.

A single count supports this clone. For the CDR3, the DNA is TGTGCCAGCAGTCCGCAGGGAACTCAGCCCCAGCATTTT. It yields the protein CASSPQGTQPQHF. The chain combines TRBV6-1 with TRBJ1-5, with D perhaps matching TRBD1 (5 bases). Germline lookup yields CDR1 MNHNS and CDR2 SASEGT. CDR3 length: 13 residues. V was pared by 5 bases and J by 6 bases, with 11 bases between.

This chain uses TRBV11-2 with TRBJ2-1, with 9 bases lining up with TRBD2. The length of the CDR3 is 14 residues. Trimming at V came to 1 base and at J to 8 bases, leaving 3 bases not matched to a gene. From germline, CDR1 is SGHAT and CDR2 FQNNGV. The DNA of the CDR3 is TGTGCCAGCAGCTTAGTGGGGACTAGCTATGAGCAGTTCTTC. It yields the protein CASSLVGTSYEQFF.

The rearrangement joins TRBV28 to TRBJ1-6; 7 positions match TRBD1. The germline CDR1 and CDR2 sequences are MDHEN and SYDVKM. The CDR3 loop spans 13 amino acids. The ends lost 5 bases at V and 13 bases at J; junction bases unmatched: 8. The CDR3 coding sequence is TGTGCCAGCAGTAGGGGACAGACCGCGCCCCTCCACTTT. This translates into CASSRGQTAPLHF.

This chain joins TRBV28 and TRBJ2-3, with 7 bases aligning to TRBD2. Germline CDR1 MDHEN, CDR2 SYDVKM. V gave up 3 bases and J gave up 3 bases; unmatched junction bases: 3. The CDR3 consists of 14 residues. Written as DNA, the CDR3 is TGTGCCAGCAGTTTGTGGGGGGGGACAGATACGCAGTATTTT. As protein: CASSLWGGTDTQYF.

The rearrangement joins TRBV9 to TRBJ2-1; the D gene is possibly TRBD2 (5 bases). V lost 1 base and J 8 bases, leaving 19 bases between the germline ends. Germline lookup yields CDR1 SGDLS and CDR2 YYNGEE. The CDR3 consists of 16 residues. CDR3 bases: TGTGCCAGCAGCGTAACCAGGACTTCGATTTTGGATGAGCAGTTCTTC. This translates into CASSVTRTSILDEQFF.